These 18 T cell receptor beta chains were sequenced from one sample in a study of blood T cells in healthy people across ages. Sample-barcoded 5' priming and a J-beta primer mix drove a second PCR of roughly 7 to 11 cycles. TCRdb fed the 5' RACE reads into MiXCR, producing one record per CDR3 protein. The sample includes roughly 1.5 million distinct CDR3 sequences, about 42% of them seen just once. Sequencing input: blood. These receptors were taken from a woman between 18 and 29 years old in good health.

In its sample, this clonotype was seen many times. This chain joins TRBV7-2 and TRBJ1-5; D remains unclear. Germline V CDR1 and CDR2: SGHTA, FQGNSA. The V end was cut by 5 bases, the J end by 4 bases, with 9 bases between. The CDR3 runs to 13 residues. Here the CDR3 DNA reads TGTGCCAGCAGCGTTGATCGGAATCAGCCCCAGCATTTT. Protein sequence: CASSVDRNQPQHF.

This clonotype was counted between two and nine times. The genes are TRBV20-1 and TRBJ1-5; D uncertain. V shed 7 bases and J shed 4 bases, with 14 bases lying between them. CDR1 is DFQATT and CDR2 is SNEGSKA in the germline V gene (reference sequence). The CDR3 is made up of 13 amino acids. CDR3 DNA sequence: TGCAGTGTTAGTTGGGCGGTTAATCAGCCCCAGCATTTT. Translating gives CSVSWAVNQPQHF.

There are a few counts of this clonotype. V is TRBV7-2 and J is TRBJ2-1; TRBD2 matches 7 bases. The CDR3 is 16 amino acids. In germline, CDR1 is SGHTA, CDR2 FQGNSA. J was trimmed by 4 bases and V by 1 base; bases with no gene match: 7. CDR3 amino acids: CASSLESQRGYNEQFF. In DNA, the CDR3 is TGTGCCAGCAGCTTAGAGAGTCAGCGGGGATACAATGAGCAGTTCTTC.

This chain joins TRBV21-1 and TRBJ2-7; the D call of TRBD1 is as the table states it, not checked on the DNA. TRBV21-1 has pseudogene status. This CDR3 spans 14 amino acids. The DNA of the CDR3 is TGTGCCAGCAGCAAAAAACGCCCTGCTGTCGAGCAGTACTTC. This gives the protein CASSKKRPAVEQYF.

J is TRBJ2-2 and V is TRBV6-1; the D gene is possibly TRBD2 (7 bases). Germline V gives CDR1 MNHNS, CDR2 SASEGT. The CDR3 spans 14 residues. Trimming left V 7 bases short and J 4 bases short, with 13 bases between. CDR3 sequence reads: CASTGEGFTGELFF. CDR3 DNA sequence: TGTGCCAGCACAGGGGAGGGATTCACCGGGGAGCTGTTTTTT.

The V call is TRBV7-2, the J call TRBJ2-1; D perhaps matches TRBD2 (5 bases). The CDR3 runs to 12 residues. Germline loops: CDR1 SGHTA, CDR2 FQGNSA. Trimming shortened V by 2 bases and J by 11 bases, and 10 bases separated the two germline ends. The CDR3: CASSLRAEKQFF. The CDR3 DNA sequence: TGTGCCAGCAGCTTAAGAGCGGAGAAGCAGTTCTTC.

This clonotype was counted a few times. The chain carries TRBV6-4 and TRBJ2-1; D unresolved. Germline V CDR1 and CDR2: MRHNA, SNTAGT. Trimming took 0 bases from V and 9 from J, leaving 12 bases between them. The CDR3 has 14 residues. The CDR3 loop reads CASSDSRRLGEQFF. In nucleotides, the CDR3 is TGTGCCAGCAGTGACTCGCGACGGTTAGGTGAGCAGTTCTTC.

The chain has TRBV12-3 or TRBV12-4 and TRBJ1-5; the D gene is possibly TRBD1 (6 bases). Trimming shortened V by 4 bases and J by 4 bases, and 14 bases separated the two germline ends. There are 15 residues in the CDR3. The CDR3 loop is CASSSHGQQNQPQHF. The DNA of the CDR3 is TGTGCCAGCAGTTCCCACGGACAGCAGAATCAGCCCCAGCATTTT.

The sample holds a few counts of this clonotype. The V and J genes are TRBV9 and TRBJ2-7; the D gene is possibly TRBD2 (5 bases). V was trimmed by 4 bases and J by 5 bases, leaving 16 bases between them. There are 14 residues in the CDR3. Germline V CDR1 and CDR2: SGDLS, YYNGEE. The CDR3 protein is CASSTSGSSDEQYF. The CDR3 DNA sequence: TGTGCCAGCAGCACCTCGGGGAGTTCCGACGAGCAGTACTTC. The variable domain in full, with the rest retrieved from reference TRBV9 and TRBJ2-7, is DSGVTQTPKHLITATGQRVTLRCSPRSGDLSVYWYQQSLDQGLQFLIQYYNGEERAKGNILERFSAQQFPDLHSELNLSSLELGDSALYFCASSTSGSSDEQYFGPGTRLTVT.

The chain employs TRBV4-3 and TRBJ2-2, with 16 bases matching TRBD2. The CDR3 is 19 residues long. J gave up 6 bases and V 0 bases, and 7 bases lay outside the gene matches. Germline CDR1 is LGHNA and CDR2 is YSLEER. In DNA, the CDR3 is TGCGCCAGCAGCCAAGATCCCCCGGGACTAGCGGGAGGGGCCGGGGAGCTGTTTTTT. This sequence encodes CASSQDPPGLAGGAGELFF.

V is TRBV2 and J is TRBJ2-3, with D perhaps TRBD2 (5 bases). Between the trimmed V and J ends, which lost 3 bases and 1 base, there was a span of 11 bases. In germline, CDR1 is SNHLY, CDR2 FYNNEI. This CDR3 has 15 amino acids. Here the CDR3 reads CASSDADLGTDTQYF. The CDR3 coding sequence is TGTGCCAGCAGTGATGCGGACTTAGGCACAGATACGCAGTATTTT. Full variable domain (remainder filled in from reference TRBV2 and TRBJ2-3): EPEVTQTPSHQVTQMGQEVILRCVPISNHLYFYWYRQILGQKVEFLVSFYNNEISEKSEIFDDQFSVERPDGSNFTLKIRSTKLEDSAMYFCASSDADLGTDTQYFGPGTRLTVL.

This sequence joins TRBV7-2 and TRBJ1-2; unclear D gene. Trimming took off 7 bases at V and 3 bases at J, with 15 bases between the two ends. From germline, CDR1 is SGHTA and CDR2 FQGNSA. The CDR3 has 14 residues. CDR3 DNA: TGTGCCAGCACCCCCTTGGAGTCGTACTATGGCTACACCTTC. It translates to CASTPLESYYGYTF.

This clonotype was observed a handful of times. CDR3 sequence reads: CASSHQSGGDGYTF. The CDR3 DNA follows: TGTGCCAGCAGCCATCAAAGTGGGGGAGATGGCTACACCTTC. This chain links TRBV7-9 with TRBJ1-2; the D gene is possibly TRBD1 (5 bases). With 5 bases removed from V and 6 bases from J, the gap between germline ends came to 16 bases. CDR3 length: 14 amino acids. Germline loops: CDR1 SEHNR, CDR2 FQNEAQ (reference sequence). The full variable domain, in which reference TRBV7-9 and TRBJ1-2 provide the parts outside the CDR3, is DTGVSQNPRHKITKRGQNVTFRCDPISEHNRLYWYRQTLGQGPEFLTYFQNEAQLEKSRLLSDRFSAERPKGSFSTLEIQRTEQGDSAMYLCASSHQSGGDGYTFGSGTRLTVV.

J is TRBJ1-1 and V is TRBV20-1, with 8 bases matching TRBD1. The length of the CDR3 is 16 residues. The ends lost 0 bases at V and 5 bases at J; junction bases unmatched: 11. CDR1 is DFQATT, CDR2 SNEGSKA, per germline (reference sequence). CDR3 coding DNA: TGCAGTGCTAGAGATCCGCGGACAGGGAGGAATACTGAAGCTTTCTTT. Translation: CSARDPRTGRNTEAFF.

The V gene is TRBV7-8, the J gene TRBJ2-1; D may be TRBD1 (5 bases). Trimming removed 4 bases at V and 6 bases at J, with 22 bases between. Germline V gives CDR1 SGHVS, CDR2 FQNEAQ. This CDR3 comprises 17 residues. CDR3 region: CASSSLVGRVKTNEQFF. DNA of the CDR3: TGTGCCAGCAGCTCGCTCGTAGGCAGGGTCAAAACCAATGAGCAGTTCTTC.

About this clonotype: At one of its ends the junction is not consistent with the germline gene, which may arise from a read error. The V and J genes are TRBV11-2 and TRBJ2-1; the match to TRBD1 covers 9 bases. Germline loops: CDR1 SGHAT, CDR2 FQNNGV. There are 15 residues in the CDR3. The CDR3 nucleotides read TGCGCCAGCAGCTTGTGGACAGGGGCCACCTATGAGCAGTTCTTC. This translates into CASSLWTGATYEQFF.

This clonotype was seen more than once but under ten times. The chain joins TRBV7-9 to TRBJ2-7; TRBD1 aligns across 7 bases. Trimming took 1 base from V and 3 from J; bases not matched to a gene: 6. Looked up from germline, CDR1 is SEHNR and CDR2 is FQNEAQ (reference sequence). The CDR3 is made up of 15 amino acids. The CDR3 nucleotides are TGTGCCAGCAGCTTAGGTTTCGGGACAGTCTACGAGCAGTACTTC. Its protein is CASSLGFGTVYEQYF.

The chain uses TRBV28 and TRBJ2-5; 10 positions agree with TRBD1. The CDR3 totals 15 residues. Germline-derived CDR1 and CDR2 are MDHEN and SYDVKM. The ends lost 5 bases at V and 11 bases at J; junction bases unmatched: 14. DNA for the CDR3: TGTGCCAGCAGTGGGACAGGGGCTTACTACAATGAGCAGTACTTC. Translated, it gives CASSGTGAYYNEQYF.